This is a list of T cell receptor beta chains from one sample in a study of shared clonotypes between healthy human individuals. Profiling relied on immunoSEQ multiplex PCR, and the TCRdb table lists in-frame clones only, not all of them. Of under 1 million clones in the sample, approximately 96% were seen once. The sample taken for sequencing was naive CD8+ T cells sorted from blood. The receptors were sampled from a man between 25 and 39 years old in good health. Both conserved end residues are part of each CDR3. The D gene is left open where the match is weak. Clone size, where shown, is once, few, many, or a class for clones that have expanded.

size	V	J	D	DNA	CDR3
-	TRBV28	TRBJ2-2	-	TGTGCCAGCAGTTTTTACCAGGGGGGCACCGGGGAGCTGTTTTTT	CASSFYQGGTGELFF
-	TRBV4-3	TRBJ1-2	-	TGCGCCAGCAGCCTGGGGGGGGCGCATGGCTACACCTTC	CASSLGGAHGYTF
-	TRBV6-1	TRBJ1-5	-	TGTGCCAGCAGTGAATGGGGGGGACAGCCCCAGCATTTT	CASSEWGGQPQHF
many	TRBV27	TRBJ2-1	-	TGTGCCAGCAGTTTACATGGGGATGAGCAGTTCTTC	CASSLHGDEQFF
-	TRBV2	TRBJ1-1	-	TGTGCCAGCAGTGAAGGGCCAGGGAACACTGAAGCTTTCTTT	CASSEGPGNTEAFF
-	TRBV1	TRBJ2-2	-	TGCACCAGCAGCCACCCTTCCGCCGGGACTAGCGATAACACCGGGGAGCTGTTTTTT	CTSSHPSAGTSDNTGELFF
-	TRBV28	TRBJ2-7	-	TGTGCCAGCAGTTTTAGCAGCCCCTACGAGCAGTACTTC	CASSFSSPYEQYF
-	TRBV27	TRBJ2-3	-	TGTGCCAGCGGACTTTTCACAGATACGCAGTATTTT	CASGLFTDTQYF
-	TRBV30	TRBJ1-3	-	TGTGCCTGGAGTAGGGAGGCGACAGACGGAAACACCATATATTTT	CAWSREATDGNTIYF
-	TRBV4-1	TRBJ2-1	-	TGCGCCAGCAGCCAAGCCCCCGGGTTGGGTCTAAGTCCTCCCGATGAGCAGTTCTTC	CASSQAPGLGLSPPDEQFF
-	TRBV7-2	TRBJ2-5	TRBD2	TGTGCCAGCAGCTTAGGACGGACTAGCGGGTGGGGAGAGACCCAGTACTTC	CASSLGRTSGWGETQYF
-	TRBV14	TRBJ2-1	-	TGTGCCAGCAGCCATGCCGGAGGGCTGCAGTTCTTC	CASSHAGGLQFF
-	TRBV6-1	TRBJ2-3	-	TGTGCCAGCAGTGGTACAGGGAGGGCAGATACGCAGTATTTT	CASSGTGRADTQYF
once	TRBV9	TRBJ2-1	-	TGTGCCAGCAGCGACGACGGGGGAGCCTACAATGAGCAGTTCTTC	CASSDDGGAYNEQFF
-	TRBV5-4	TRBJ2-7	-	TGTGCCAGCAGCTTGGCATGGGGAGATTCCTACGAGCAGTACTTC	CASSLAWGDSYEQYF
-	TRBV4-3	TRBJ1-4	-	TGCGCCAGCAGCCAAGATCGGGGACCGACGAATGAAAAACTGTTTTTT	CASSQDRGPTNEKLFF
-	TRBV11-3	TRBJ2-3	-	TGTGCCAGCAGCTTAGACCTGAGTAGAGATACGCAGTATTTT	CASSLDLSRDTQYF
-	TRBV7-2	TRBJ2-5	-	TGTGCCAGCAGCTTAGCGCTAGGCATCGGGGAGACCCAGTACTTC	CASSLALGIGETQYF
once	TRBV6-1	TRBJ2-1	-	TGTGCCAGCAGTAATGCCAGGGCCGCATACAATGAGCAGTTCTTC	CASSNARAAYNEQFF
once	TRBV20-1	TRBJ2-1	-	TGCAGTGCTATCAGTGCCAATGAGCAGTTCTTC	CSAISANEQFF
-	TRBV29-1	TRBJ2-3	TRBD2	TGCAGCACATCCGGGACTAGCGGGGCCAGCACAGATACGCAGTATTTT	CSTSGTSGASTDTQYF
-	TRBV2	TRBJ2-7	-	TGTGCCAGCAGTGAGATCGGAAGCACCTACGAGCAGTACTTC	CASSEIGSTYEQYF
-	TRBV30	TRBJ2-7	TRBD2	TGTGCCTGGAGTTCAGGACTAGCGTACGAGCAGTACTTC	CAWSSGLAYEQYF
-	TRBV7-9	TRBJ1-2	TRBD1	TGTGCCAGCAGCTCAACGACAGGGGGCGAGGCTTCTTATGGCTACACCTTC	CASSSTTGGEASYGYTF
-	TRBV29-1	TRBJ1-1	-	TGCAGCGTTGAAGAGGCAGGCGGCGTACGGAACACTGAAGCTTTCTTT	CSVEEAGGVRNTEAFF
-	TRBV5-6	TRBJ1-5	-	TGTGCCAGCAGCCTCGGGGCGGTACGTTGGCCCCAGCATTTT	CASSLGAVRWPQHF
-	TRBV7-6	TRBJ2-3	-	TGTGCCAGCAGCTTGGGAGCAGATACGCAGTATTTT	CASSLGADTQYF
-	TRBV18	TRBJ2-7	-	TGTGCCAGCTCACCACCCCATACTAGCACCTACGAGCAGTACTTC	CASSPPHTSTYEQYF
-	TRBV7-9	TRBJ2-3	-	TGTGCCAGCAGGGGGGGCACAGATACGCAGTATTTT	CASRGGTDTQYF
-	TRBV9	TRBJ2-1	-	TGTGCCAGCAGCGTAGGAGGGGTCGATGAGCAGTTCTTC	CASSVGGVDEQFF
-	TRBV18	TRBJ1-4	-	TGTGCCAGCTCACCAGACGGCAGAACAGTCCCTGGACTGTTTTTT	CASSPDGRTVPGLFF
-	TRBV28	TRBJ2-7	-	TGTGCCAGCAGTCGTACTAAAGGACACTACGAGCAGTACTTC	CASSRTKGHYEQYF
-	TRBV13	TRBJ1-5	-	TGTGCCAGCAGCCTCTCCGGGGGCAATCAGCCCCAGCATTTT	CASSLSGGNQPQHF
-	TRBV15	TRBJ2-1	TRBD2	TGTGCCACCAGCAGGTCCGAAGTCGGTAGCGGGCCAGATACTGAGCAGTTCTTC	CATSRSEVGSGPDTEQFF